Sequencing of this TCR beta chain was carried out in a study of shared clonotypes between healthy human individuals. For the study at large: Researchers assigned three CD4 naive, three CD4 memory, two CD8 naive and one CD8 memory plate to each donor. Study observations and caveats: Despite large depth, sorted-subset datasets appeared incompletely sequenced. Shared clonotypes: approximately 5% naive CD4, 3.5% to 4% naive CD8, 2.3% memory CD4, approximately 0.4% memory CD8.

Authors' methods: ImmunoSEQ sequences covered only the junction and lacked quality scores; filtering therefore differed. Using immunoSEQ multiplex PCR, the repertoire was profiled, and TCRdb retains in-frame clones only, with some absent. V, J and clone size are those of that table, while D and trimming were read from the DNA. Of 1 million to 1.2 million clones in the sample, roughly 77% are singletons; the top ten hold about 0.94%. To note about this clone: Its antigen remains unidentified.

The specimen sequenced was memory CD4+ T cells from PBMCs. Regarding subset: CD45RA-negative fraction. The clonotype comes from a man aged 18 to 30 in good health. Some clones in this sample may be carry-over from other donors' samples.

CDR3 nucleotide sequence: TGTGCCAGCAGCTTAGCCGGTCTTTATGGGGGCTACACCTTC. Translated: CASSLAGLYGGYTF. V gene TRBV7-2 combines with J gene TRBJ1-2; D is undetermined. The CDR3 is made up of 14 amino acids. Per the germline V gene, CDR1 is SGHTA and CDR2 is FQGNSA. V gave up 0 bases and J gave up 8 bases, with 13 bases separating them.